Listed below are T cell receptor beta chains from one sample, sequenced in a study of blood T cell repertoires in COVID-19. Method: immunoSEQ multiplex PCR; TCRdb's copy keeps in-frame clones and lacks some. Among about 310,000 clones, about nine tenths were seen once, and the ten largest hold 9.5%. The sample comprised PBMCs or T cells enriched from blood (not recorded which). The receptors were gathered from a woman between 35 and 50 years old who had recovered from COVID-19. Each CDR3 is given without its conserved first and last residue. The order of the fields is V gene, J gene, CDR3 protein.

>TRBV18|TRBJ2-4
ASSPDSAGNIQY
>TRBV3-1/TRBV3-2|TRBJ2-3
ASSQAGLRDTQY
>TRBV6-5|TRBJ2-7
ASSYGLAGSPYEQY
>TRBV19|TRBJ2-1
ASSSGQVHYNEQF
>TRBV27|TRBJ2-4
ASSPLEAKNIQY
>TRBV5-6|TRBJ1-4
ASSLAGTSPSEEKLF
>TRBV19|TRBJ2-7
ASSLGLAGSAYEQY
>TRBV7-6|TRBJ1-2
ASSLGQGPLYGYT
>TRBV2|TRBJ2-3
ASSEAAAGAPDTQY
>TRBV28|TRBJ1-6
ASSDRGNNSPLH
>TRBV7-2|TRBJ1-5
ASSSPQGQPQH
>TRBV12-3/TRBV12-4|TRBJ2-5
ASGDFREETQY
>TRBV6-6|TRBJ2-5
ASSHTGTGVETQY
>TRBV28|TRBJ1-2
ASSLDSNYGYT
>TRBV9|TRBJ2-3
ASSGSGSGTQY
>TRBV4-1|TRBJ2-3
ASSQESSGGAADTQY
>TRBV25-1|TRBJ2-1
ASSTSGSVYEQF
>TRBV4-3|TRBJ1-3
ASSQELWLSGNTIY
>TRBV3-1/TRBV3-2|TRBJ1-5
ASSQDYTNNQPQH
>TRBV24-1|TRBJ2-3
ATGASGLDTQY
>TRBV30|TRBJ2-3
AWSTSGGIDTQY
>TRBV30|TRBJ2-7
AWNPGGLARYEQY
>TRBV11-3|TRBJ2-7
ASSQGGQGGAGEQY
>TRBV7-2|TRBJ2-2
ASTYTGTSDTGELF
>TRBV7-3|TRBJ2-1
ASSLINGGRRYNEQF
>TRBV11-3|TRBJ2-2
ATGREHPGELF
>TRBV25-1|TRBJ2-1
ASRATGAGGLYEQF
>TRBV18|TRBJ2-5
ASSVVVDQETQY
>TRBV7-2|TRBJ2-1
ASSLALLAGGHNEQF
>TRBV5-6|TRBJ2-7
ASRQGNYEQY
>TRBV7-4|TRBJ2-1
ASSSIRLAAYNEQF
>TRBV4-1|TRBJ1-1
ASSRDREAAAF
>TRBV9|TRBJ1-2
ASSVSRGGSYGYT
>TRBV19|TRBJ2-3
ASTLRGPTDTQY
>TRBV2|TRBJ2-7
ASRREGGSYEQY
>TRBV7-9|TRBJ2-1
ASSLTLAGHEQF
>TRBV29-1|TRBJ1-1
SVDRTGSGEAF
>TRBV2|TRBJ1-5
ASSTGLGQPQH
>TRBV19|TRBJ2-1
ASSTPFAGGPSNEQF
>TRBV27|TRBJ2-4
ASSPTDIAKNIQY
>TRBV5-1|TRBJ2-2
ASRPLDRGHTGELF
>TRBV4-1|TRBJ1-2
ASSQRLGDGGYT
>TRBV28|TRBJ2-3
AGQGANTDTQY
>TRBV28|TRBJ2-5
ASSLGGSGVQETQY
>TRBV7-2|TRBJ2-3
ASSLRGFTDTQY
>TRBV11-3|TRBJ2-5
ASSLGVAGVETQY
>TRBV7-2|TRBJ1-1
ASSFDRETEAF
>TRBV6-6|TRBJ2-1
ASSRTGRYNEQF
>TRBV7-3|TRBJ2-2
ASSLNRQGANTGELF
>TRBV7-2|TRBJ1-5
ASSYPGQPQH
>TRBV28|TRBJ1-1
ASRIFSTGTQNTEAF
>TRBV11-2|TRBJ1-1
ASSLGRQKGTEAF
>TRBV18|TRBJ1-2
ASSPNSAPYGYT
>TRBV29-1|TRBJ2-1
SVGDRGLLNEQF